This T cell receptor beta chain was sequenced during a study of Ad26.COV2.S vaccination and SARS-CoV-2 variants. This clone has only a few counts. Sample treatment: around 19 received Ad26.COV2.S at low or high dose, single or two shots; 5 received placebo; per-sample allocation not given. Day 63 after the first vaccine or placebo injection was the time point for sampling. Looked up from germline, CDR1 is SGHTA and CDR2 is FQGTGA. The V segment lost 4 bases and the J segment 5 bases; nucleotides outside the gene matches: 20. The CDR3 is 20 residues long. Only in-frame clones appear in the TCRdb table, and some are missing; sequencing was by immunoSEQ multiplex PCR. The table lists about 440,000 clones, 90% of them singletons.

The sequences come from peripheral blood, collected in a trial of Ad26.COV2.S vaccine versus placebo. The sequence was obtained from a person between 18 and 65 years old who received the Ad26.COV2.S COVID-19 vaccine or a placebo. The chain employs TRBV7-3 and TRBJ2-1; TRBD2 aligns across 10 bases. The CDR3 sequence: CASSSSASGSPEHPHNEQFF. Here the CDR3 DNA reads TGTGCCAGCAGCTCCTCTGCTAGCGGGAGCCCCGAGCACCCCCACAATGAGCAGTTCTTC.